This T cell receptor (beta chain) was found in a study of cytomegalovirus exposure and HLA in healthy donors. On the study more broadly: According to later analysis, the same platform produced the roughly 110 validation and some 680 first-cohort repertoires.

Study-wide findings and caveats: TCR clusters originating in the first cohort tended to co-occur in the 120 validation repertoires, according to a later analysis.

CDR3 length equals 12 residues. V was cut by 0 bases and J by 10 bases, with 8 bases left in between. In germline, CDR1 is SGDLS, CDR2 YYNGEE. TCRdb keeps only in-frame clones here, not all; method: immunoSEQ multiplex PCR. Here the sample spans some 180,000 clones, 80% to 85% being singletons. Regarding this clone: Its antigen remains unknown.

The gene calls are TRBV9 and TRBJ2-1; perhaps TRBD1 as D (6 bases). This TCR was sampled from a woman aged 25 to 39 in good health and CMV-seronegative. The sample was PBMCs. The CDR3 DNA sequence: TGTGCCAGCAGCGTAGCCACAGGGGAGCAGTTCTTC. Its translation: CASSVATGEQFF.